The 4 T cell receptor beta chains listed next were all sequenced from one sample in a study of Graves' ophthalmopathy and Graves' hyperthyroidism. Amplification targeted the TCR beta CDR3 regions, with RNA transcripts as the source material. HTBI-primed first-round RT-PCR preceded second-round multiplex PCR. TCRdb redid the calling of the multiplex PCR reads with MiXCR, one entry per CDR3 protein. The sample has around 590,000 distinct CDR3 sequences; approximately 37% are singletons. Source material: peripheral blood or thyroid tissue (not recorded which). These receptors came from an adult man with Graves' hyperthyroidism.

The V and J genes are TRBV20-1 and TRBJ2-7; D tentatively fits TRBD1 or TRBD2 (5 bases each). The V gene's germline CDR1 is DFQATT and CDR2 SNEGSKA (reference sequence). The CDR3 spans 15 residues. V dropped 4 bases and J dropped 2 bases, with 18 bases sitting between them. The CDR3 nucleotides read TGCAGTGCTAAGGCAGGGAGCCCTACCGCCTACGAGCAGTACTTC. Translation: CSAKAGSPTAYEQYF.

This clonotype has a count of ten or more. The chain is built from TRBV5-1 and TRBJ1-1; 9 nucleotides line up with TRBD1. This CDR3 is built from 15 residues. The junction had 6 bases not matched to a gene; V was cut back by 0 bases and J by 6 bases. The V gene's germline CDR1 is SGHRS and CDR2 YFSETQ. CDR3 DNA sequence: TGCGCCAGCAGCTTGGCCACAGGGGGCTTCGCTGAAGCTTTCTTT. It yields the protein CASSLATGGFAEAFF.

This clonotype turned up a few times. The chain carries TRBV6-6 and TRBJ1-5, with a weak D call TRBD1 (6 bases). Trimming cost V 5 bases and J 2 bases, with 13 bases left between them. Germline CDR1 is MNHNY and CDR2 is SVGAGI (reference sequence). The CDR3 is 15 amino acids. In DNA form, the CDR3 reads TGTGCCAGCAGTCAAGACAGGATTGGCAATCAGCCCCAGCATTTT. Translating it yields CASSQDRIGNQPQHF.

This clonotype was picked up many times. The chain combines TRBV12-3 or TRBV12-4 with TRBJ2-5, with D perhaps matching TRBD2 (5 bases). This CDR3 comprises 14 residues. Trimming cost V 4 bases and J 0 bases, with 9 bases left between them. The CDR3 DNA is TGTGCCAGCAGTTCCGAGCGGTACCAAGAGACCCAGTACTTC. Translation: CASSSERYQETQYF.